This entry features one TCR beta chain sequence. The antigen is undetermined. The sample comes from a study of cytotoxic CD8 clonotypes in ibrutinib-treated CLL. Overall study results and limits: The public clonotypes identified were infrequent and showed contraction or stability on treatment.

Germline V CDR1 and CDR2: KGHSH, LQKENI. The CDR3 runs 14 residues. The ends were cut back, 6 bases at V and 4 bases at J, with 13 bases in the middle. TCRdb keeps only in-frame clones here, not all; method: immunoSEQ multiplex PCR. The data show 200,000 to 250,000 clones, approximately 79% seen once. PBMCs were cryopreserved, and 1.5 to 2.5 micrograms of genomic DNA from them went into TCR beta libraries. The clonotype comes from a human donor with chronic lymphocytic leukemia. The gene calls are TRBV18 and TRBJ1-5, with a weak D call TRBD1 (5 bases). Sequenced material: PBMCs, taken after 12 months of ibrutinib treatment. CDR3 coding DNA: TGTGCCAGCTCCGCAGACGACAGTAATCAGCCCCAGCATTTT. Protein sequence: CASSADDSNQPQHF. The full variable domain, rest sourced from reference TRBV18 and TRBJ1-5, is NAGVMQNPRHLVRRRGQEARLRCSPMKGHSHVYWYRQLPEEGLKFMVYLQKENIIDESGMPKERFSAEFPKEGPSILRIQQVVRGDSAAYFCASSADDSNQPQHFGDGTRLSIL.